This TCR beta chain was sequenced for a study of blood T cell repertoires in COVID-19. The method was immunoSEQ multiplex PCR; TCRdb's version includes in-frame clones alone and lacks a portion of them. The repertoire holds some 330,000 clones, with about 87% as singletons. The V gene lost 0 bases and the J gene lost 7 bases, with 20 bases spanning the gap. The CDR3 spans 17 residues. Germline V gene lookup returns CDR1 SGHDT and CDR2 YYEEEE. Sequencing was performed on PBMCs or T cells enriched from blood (not recorded which). This sequence originates from a man in his forties or fifties in a cohort exposed to, infected with or recovered from COVID-19 (not recorded which). The V call is TRBV5-6, the J call TRBJ2-1; D possibly corresponds to TRBD1 (6 bases). CDR3 DNA: TGTGCCAGCAGCTTGGCCTACCGGGACACGGCGGTTAATGAGCAGTTCTTC. Its protein is CASSLAYRDTAVNEQFF.